These 23 T cell receptor beta chains share one sample of origin, sequenced in a study of immune characterization of retroperitoneal liposarcoma. Using its own MiXCR run on the PCR reads, TCRdb lists one record per CDR3 protein. The top ten hold around 8.3% of the sample, which has fewer than 14,000 distinct CDR3 sequences, approximately 26% seen once. The sample comprised tumor tissue. These receptors were obtained from a male donor with retroperitoneal liposarcoma.

V and J are TRBV6-6 and TRBJ2-2; no reliable D call. Germline V gives CDR1 MNHNY, CDR2 SVGAGI (reference sequence). This CDR3 is 15 amino acids long. V was cut by 2 bases and J by 5 bases, with 12 bases left in between. CDR3 residues: CASSYDAVLTGELFF. The DNA of the CDR3 is TGTGCCAGCAGTTACGACGCAGTCCTAACCGGGGAGCTGTTTTTT.

The rearrangement joins TRBV6-7 to TRBJ2-3, with 9 bases identical to TRBD1. TRBV6-7 is an open reading frame, and its role is uncertain. The CDR3 sequence is 14 residues long. V lost 4 bases to trimming and J lost 6 bases; unmatched junction nucleotides: 5. The CDR3 DNA reads as TGTGCCAGCAGTTCCGGGACAGGGAGCGATACGCAGTATTTT. This translates into CASSSGTGSDTQYF.

By share, this clonotype counts as medium-sized (0.01 to 0.1%). This chain joins TRBV12-3 or TRBV12-4 and TRBJ2-1; unclear D gene. The CDR3 sequence is 13 residues long. V was pared by 7 bases and J by 7 bases, with 14 bases between. CDR3 nucleotides: TGTGCCAGCACTCCCCGCGACCGGAATGAGCAGTTCTTC. Residues: CASTPRDRNEQFF.

The V gene is TRBV11-3, the J gene TRBJ2-6; 9 nucleotides line up with TRBD1. Germline V gene data show CDR1 as SGHNT and CDR2 as YENEEA. V gave up 5 bases and J gave up 0 bases; unmatched junction bases: 5. The CDR3 loop spans 17 amino acids. CDR3 residues: CASSPGTGNSGANVLTF. The DNA of the CDR3 is TGTGCCAGCAGCCCAGGGACAGGGAACTCTGGGGCCAACGTCCTGACTTTC.

By sample fraction, this clonotype is medium-sized. The chain employs TRBV7-2 and TRBJ2-1; D assignment may be TRBD1 or TRBD2 (5 bases each). Germline assignment: CDR1 SGHTA and CDR2 FQGNSA. The CDR3 is 13 amino acids. V was shortened by 6 bases and J by 10 bases, with 16 bases between the two germline ends. The DNA of the CDR3 is TGTGCCAGCAGTCGGGACGGTCACTACGAGCAGTTCTTC. Protein: CASSRDGHYEQFF. Variable domain in full (rest from reference TRBV7-2 and TRBJ2-1): GAGVSQSPSNKVTEKGKDVELRCDPISGHTALYWYRQSLGQGLEFLIYFQGNSAPDKSGLPSDRFSAERTGGSVSTLTIQRTQQEDSAVYLCASSRDGHYEQFFGPGTRLTVL.

Comment on this clonotype: The germline gene is not matched at one end of the junction; a read error may be the cause. CDR3 region: CASSENGPENAEAFF. The CDR3 DNA sequence: TGCGCCAGCAGTGAAAACGGCCCCGAGAACGCTGAAGCTTTCTTT. The V gene is TRBV10-1, the J gene TRBJ1-1; D gene unclear. The CDR3 sequence is 15 residues long. Looked up from germline, CDR1 is WNHNN and CDR2 is SYGVQD (reference sequence).

This clonotype was detected a few times. The rearrangement joins TRBV6-5 to TRBJ2-4; D ambiguous. V lost 0 bases to trimming and J lost 9 bases, with 3 bases between them. From germline, CDR1 is MNHEY and CDR2 SVGAGI. CDR3 length equals 11 residues. The DNA of the CDR3 is TGTGCCAGCAGTTACTCGGGCATTCAGTACTTC. Protein product: CASSYSGIQYF.

In its sample, this clonotype ranks as medium-sized. The chain recombines TRBV7-9 with TRBJ2-5, with D unresolved. The end of the DNA is better explained by TRBJ2-7, so the J call may be wrong. The CDR3 totals 15 residues. Germline CDR1 reads SEHNR; CDR2 reads FQNEAQ (reference sequence). The CDR3 here is CASSFPGYSTYEQYF. The CDR3 bases are TGTGCCAGCAGCTTCCCGGGTTACAGTACCTACGAGCAGTACTTC.

This chain links TRBV27 with TRBJ2-1; 8 nucleotides agree with TRBD2. The V gene's germline CDR1 is MNHEY and CDR2 SMNVEV (reference sequence). After removal of 7 bases from V and 6 bases from J, the junction contained 8 bases not matched to a gene. CDR3 length: 14 amino acids. CDR3 sequence reads: CASTRSGGLNEQFF. The CDR3 bases are TGTGCCAGCACCAGGTCGGGAGGGCTCAATGAGCAGTTCTTC.

By frequency in the sample, this clonotype is medium-sized. This chain uses TRBV7-8 with TRBJ2-7; 11 bases map to TRBD2. V was clipped by 0 bases and J by 3 bases; unmatched bases: 4. The CDR3 has 16 amino acids. The germline CDR1 and CDR2 sequences are SGHVS and FQNEAQ. CDR3 nucleotide sequence: TGTGCCAGCAGCTTAGCGGCTAGCGGGGGGATCTACGAGCAGTACTTC. Translating it yields CASSLAASGGIYEQYF.

CDR3 residues: CASSRTSGFSSYNEQFF. In nucleotides, the CDR3 is TGCGCCAGCAGCCGGACTAGCGGGTTTAGCTCCTACAATGAGCAGTTCTTC. The V and J genes are TRBV10-1 and TRBJ2-1, with 11 bases identical to TRBD2. Germline CDR1 WNHNN, CDR2 SYGVQD (reference sequence). The CDR3 extends over 17 amino acids. V lost 6 bases, J lost 0 bases, and 7 bases stayed unmatched.

The rearrangement links TRBV7-8 to TRBJ2-1; D perhaps matches TRBD2 (6 bases). V was pared by 2 bases and J by 10 bases, with 12 bases between. Germline V CDR1 and CDR2: SGHVS, FQNEAQ. The CDR3 spans 13 residues. CDR3 sequence: CASSLSLAYEQFF. Written as DNA, the CDR3 is TGTGCCAGCAGCTTATCACTAGCCTACGAGCAGTTCTTC.

Within the sample, this clonotype is medium-sized. The gene calls are TRBV6-1 and TRBJ2-1; 12 bases match TRBD2. This CDR3 comprises 17 residues. V shed 5 bases and J 13 bases; nucleotides not matched to a gene: 18. From germline, CDR1 is MNHNS and CDR2 SASEGT. CDR3 sequence: CASSRRTGLAGQETQFF. Here the CDR3 DNA reads TGTGCCAGCAGTCGACGTACGGGACTAGCGGGCCAAGAGACCCAGTTCTTC.

CDR3 sequence reads: CASSGGTSGGTDTQYF. In DNA form, the CDR3 reads TGTGCCAGCAGTGGCGGGACTAGCGGGGGCACAGATACGCAGTATTTT. The J gene is TRBJ2-3, the V gene TRBV6-1, with 13 bases aligning to TRBD2. The germline CDR1 and CDR2 sequences are MNHNS and SASEGT. The V and J ends lost 4 bases and 1 base, in that order; junction bases with no gene match: 2. CDR3 size: 16 residues.

This clonotype appeared many times. The chain links TRBV6-1 to TRBJ2-3, with TRBD1 matching 10 bases. This CDR3 comprises 14 residues. V shed 5 bases, J shed 4 bases, and the junction held 3 bases outside the gene matches. The germline CDR1 and CDR2 sequences are MNHNS and SASEGT. The CDR3 loop reads CASSRQGAPDTQYF. The CDR3 nucleotides are TGTGCCAGCAGTAGACAGGGGGCCCCAGATACGCAGTATTTT.

V is TRBV6-1 and J is TRBJ2-1; D not resolved. This CDR3 region has 12 residues. V was cut by 8 bases and J by 10 bases, with 15 bases left in between. Per the germline V gene, CDR1 is MNHNS and CDR2 is SASEGT. CDR3 nucleotides: TGTGCCAGCCAAAGGCCCCCTTACGAGCAGTTCTTC. Its translation is CASQRPPYEQFF.

There are a few counts of this clonotype. This chain links TRBV12-3 or TRBV12-4 with TRBJ2-5; D may correspond to TRBD1 or TRBD2 (5 bases each). V gave up 5 bases and J gave up 11 bases, with 24 bases separating them. The CDR3 is 15 residues long. CDR3 nucleotides: TGTGCCAGCAGTCCCGGTTCGGGACCTGACAATGAGCAGTACTTC. Protein sequence: CASSPGSGPDNEQYF.

The chain recombines TRBV6-2 or TRBV6-3 with TRBJ1-1; no clear D gene. The CDR3 consists of 14 residues. The germline gives CDR1 MNHEY, CDR2 SVGEGT. V was shortened by 5 bases and J by 3 bases, with 13 bases between the two germline ends. CDR3 sequence: CASSRFPGHTEAFF. The CDR3 bases are TGTGCCAGCAGTCGCTTTCCGGGCCACACTGAAGCTTTCTTT.

This clonotype is medium-sized in the sample. This sequence joins TRBV12-3 or TRBV12-4 and TRBJ2-1; 13 bases map to TRBD2. The J call may be incorrect, as the DNA end agrees better with TRBJ2-7. The CDR3 extends over 16 amino acids. The CDR3 loop reads CASSPTTSGRLYEQYF. The CDR3 DNA follows: TGTGCCAGCAGTCCCACGACTAGCGGGAGGTTATACGAGCAGTACTTC.

The chain combines TRBV11-2 with TRBJ2-5; 7 positions match TRBD2. The ends lost 2 bases at V and 4 bases at J; junction bases unmatched: 7. This CDR3 comprises 15 residues. Germline CDR1 is SGHAT and CDR2 is FQNNGV. The CDR3: CASSLTPAGIETQYF. CDR3 DNA sequence: TGTGCCAGCAGCTTAACCCCAGCGGGAATAGAGACCCAGTACTTC. Supplemented by reference TRBV11-2 and TRBJ2-5, the full variable domain reads EAGVAQSPRYKIIEKRQSVAFWCNPISGHATLYWYQQILGQGPKLLIQFQNNGVVDDSQLPKDRFSAERLKGVDSTLKIQPAKLEDSAVYLCASSLTPAGIETQYFGPGTRLLVL.

This rearrangement joins TRBV10-2 to TRBJ2-4; 7 bases match TRBD1. Trimming at V came to 7 bases and at J to 0 bases, leaving 12 bases not matched to a gene. Germline CDR1 reads WSHSY; CDR2 reads SAAADI. This CDR3 region has 17 residues. In nucleotides, the CDR3 is TGCGCCAGCAAGTCGGACAGGATGGGTATAGCCAAAAACATTCAGTACTTC. Protein sequence: CASKSDRMGIAKNIQYF.

This clonotype rates as medium-sized. The chain has TRBV6-1 and TRBJ2-1, with TRBD2 matching over 11 bases. The end of the DNA aligns better with TRBJ2-7, so the J call may be wrong. This CDR3 contains 15 residues. The V gene's germline CDR1 is MNHNS and CDR2 SASEGT. The CDR3, as DNA: TGTGCCAGCAAGAAGGGACTAGCGGAGAACTACGAGCAGTACTTC. Its translation is CASKKGLAENYEQYF.

This clonotype was counted only a few times. The chain has TRBV4-1 and TRBJ2-1, with D perhaps being TRBD1 or TRBD2 (6 bases each). The J call may be mistaken, given a closer DNA end match to TRBJ2-7. Looked up from germline, CDR1 is MGHRA and CDR2 is YSYEKL. The CDR3 consists of 14 residues. CDR3 nucleotide sequence: TGCGCCAGCAACCTAGGGGGGTTGGGGGACGAGCAGTACTTC. Translation gives CASNLGGLGDEQYF.